This T cell receptor beta chain was identified in a study of blood T cell repertoires in COVID-19. Trimming pared 1 base from V and 4 bases from J, leaving 13 bases between. The CDR3 covers 15 residues. Germline values: CDR1 MGHRA, CDR2 YSYEKL. Some clones are missing from TCRdb's copy, which holds only in-frame ones; the method was immunoSEQ multiplex PCR. The sample has 250,000 to 350,000 clones, about 90% seen once; the top ten hold approximately 6.5%. Source material: peripheral blood. The TCR originated in a man aged 18 to 29 who had recovered from COVID-19. This chain connects TRBV4-1 to TRBJ2-5, with unresolved D. As DNA, the CDR3 is TGCGCCAGCAGCCAAGGAGGAGTAGTACGAGAGACCCAGTACTTC. Amino acid sequence: CASSQGGVVRETQYF.